These 22 T cell receptor beta chains originate from one sample sequenced in a study of cytomegalovirus exposure and HLA in healthy donors. It was with 60 Vbeta and 13 Jbeta primers that the PCR ran. Sequencing was performed with immunoSEQ multiplex PCR; in TCRdb, only in-frame clones are kept and a portion is missing. Of 170,000 or so clones listed, about three quarters are singletons. Sequenced: PBMCs. The receptors originated from a woman aged 45-65 years in good health and CMV-seropositive.

This clone turned up a few times. V gene TRBV30 combines with J gene TRBJ2-7; perhaps TRBD2 as D (6 bases). Germline assignment: CDR1 GTSNPN and CDR2 SVGIG (reference sequence). V was trimmed by 3 bases and J by 7 bases, leaving 22 bases between them. The CDR3 length is 15 residues. The CDR3 region is CAWSQPRELSGEQYF. CDR3 sequence (DNA): TGTGCCTGGAGCCAACCACGGGAGTTGTCGGGGGAGCAGTACTTC.

The V call is TRBV19, the J call TRBJ1-1; D is possibly TRBD1 (6 bases). The ends were cut back, 4 bases at V and 14 bases at J, with 11 bases in the middle. The CDR3 consists of 10 residues. Germline V gives CDR1 LNHDA, CDR2 SQIVND (reference sequence). CDR3 nucleotides: TGTGCCAGTAGTACATACAGGGTGTTCTTT. Amino acid sequence: CASSTYRVFF.

V is TRBV7-8 and J is TRBJ2-3; 10 bases agree with TRBD2. V lost 3 bases, J lost 2 bases, and 8 bases stayed unmatched. Germline-derived CDR1 and CDR2 are SGHVS and FQNEAQ. The CDR3 is 17 amino acids. CDR3 in amino acids: CASSLREGTSDTDTQYF. DNA of the CDR3: TGTGCCAGCAGCTTGCGGGAGGGGACTAGCGACACAGATACGCAGTATTTT.

The CDR3 sequence: CASSSPGGVYNEQFF. CDR3 DNA sequence: TGTGCCAGCAGTTCGCCGGGGGGGGTATACAATGAGCAGTTCTTC. The gene calls are TRBV28 and TRBJ2-1; 8 nucleotides line up with TRBD2. The germline CDR1 and CDR2 sequences are MDHEN and SYDVKM. The length of the CDR3 is 15 residues. J was trimmed by 4 bases and V by 4 bases; bases with no gene match: 6.

The chain uses TRBV6-1 and TRBJ1-1; 11 bases match TRBD1. V shed 4 bases and J 1 base; nucleotides not matched to a gene: 2. The germline V gene encodes CDR1 MNHNS and CDR2 SASEGT. This CDR3 region has 15 residues. The CDR3 spells CASSGTGGWNTEAFF. The CDR3 bases are TGTGCCAGCAGTGGGACAGGGGGCTGGAACACTGAAGCTTTCTTT.

CDR3 amino acids: CASSLGVAGNGREEQFF. CDR3 DNA: TGCGCCAGCAGCTTGGGGGTGGCGGGTAATGGGCGTGAGGAGCAGTTCTTC. The chain has TRBV5-1 and TRBJ2-1; maybe TRBD2 (5 bases). V was clipped by 0 bases and J by 10 bases, with 23 bases between them. Germline CDR1 is SGHRS and CDR2 is YFSETQ. This CDR3 is built from 17 residues.

This clone came up a few times. The chain is built from TRBV5-4 and TRBJ1-6; no clear D. The V and J ends lost 2 bases and 0 bases respectively, with 9 bases between them. Germline CDR1 and CDR2: SGHNT and YYREEE (reference sequence). The CDR3 has 16 residues. For the CDR3, the DNA is TGTGCCAGCAGCTTAGGGAGAAGCTCCTATAATTCACCCCTCCACTTT. The encoded protein is CASSLGRSSYNSPLHF.

This sequence joins TRBV10-1 and TRBJ2-3; 13 nucleotides align to TRBD2. V shed 8 bases, J shed 0 bases, and the junction held 8 bases outside the gene matches. The CDR3 spans 17 residues. The germline V gene has CDR1 WNHNN and CDR2 SYGVQD (reference sequence). The CDR3 DNA is TGCGCCAGCCCGCCCGGGACTAGCGGGGAGAGCACAGATACGCAGTATTTT. Its protein product is CASPPGTSGESTDTQYF.

The J gene is TRBJ2-5, the V gene TRBV29-1, with D unclear. The length of the CDR3 is 11 residues. The germline V and J ends were trimmed by 2 bases and 4 bases, with 5 bases remaining between them. CDR1 is SQVTM, CDR2 ANQGSEA, per germline. Written as DNA, the CDR3 is TGCAGCGTTGAAACTGGAGAGACCCAGTACTTC. This encodes CSVETGETQYF.

The genes are TRBV2 and TRBJ2-3; tentative D call: TRBD2 (6 bases). Trimming pared 7 bases from V and 4 bases from J, leaving 18 bases between. CDR1 and CDR2 (germline): SNHLY, FYNNEI. The CDR3 runs 15 residues. The chain's CDR3 is CASTPGGWGSDTQYF. CDR3 in DNA: TGTGCCAGCACTCCAGGAGGGTGGGGGTCAGATACGCAGTATTTT. Together with reference TRBV2 and TRBJ2-3, the CDR3 gives the full variable domain: EPEVTQTPSHQVTQMGQEVILRCVPISNHLYFYWYRQILGQKVEFLVSFYNNEISEKSEIFDDQFSVERPDGSNFTLKIRSTKLEDSAMYFCASTPGGWGSDTQYFGPGTRLTVL.

This clone showed up just a few times. The J gene is TRBJ2-1, the V gene TRBV7-2; D call uncertain. V shed 1 base and J shed 9 bases, with 16 bases lying between them. Germline values: CDR1 SGHTA, CDR2 FQGNSA. The CDR3 covers 15 residues. The CDR3 region has the DNA TGTGCCAGCAGCTTAGACCTGACAAGGCAACGTGAGCAGTTCTTC. Residues: CASSLDLTRQREQFF.

The chain has TRBV4-3 and TRBJ1-1; 7 bases agree with TRBD1. This CDR3 has 15 amino acids. The germline V gene has CDR1 LGHNA and CDR2 YSLEER. The J segment lost 7 bases and the V segment lost 0 bases, leaving 8 bases of the junction unmatched. The CDR3 region is CASSQDTGEWSEAFF. CDR3 DNA sequence: TGCGCCAGCAGCCAAGACACAGGGGAATGGAGTGAAGCTTTCTTT.

CDR3 coding DNA: TGTGCCAGCAGTTCACAGGGAATGAACACTGAAGCTTTCTTT. Its protein is CASSSQGMNTEAFF. V and J are TRBV2 and TRBJ1-1; weak D call: TRBD1 (6 bases). Trimming removed 5 bases at V and 0 bases at J, with 10 bases between. The CDR3 runs 14 residues. Germline values: CDR1 SNHLY, CDR2 FYNNEI.

The CDR3 DNA reads as TGTGCCACCAGCAGAGCGGGTGGAGAGACCCAGTACTTC. Amino acids: CATSRAGGETQYF. The rearrangement joins TRBV15 to TRBJ2-5; D is ambiguous. Deletions cut 1 base from V and 4 bases from J, with 7 bases between. CDR1 and CDR2 from the germline V gene are LNHNV and YYDKDF (reference sequence). This CDR3 is built from 13 residues.

This chain connects TRBV28 to TRBJ1-2; 10 bases match TRBD1. The CDR3 runs 13 residues. The germline CDR1 and CDR2 sequences are MDHEN and SYDVKM. Trimming cost V 5 bases and J 14 bases; bases outside gene matches: 11. CDR3 DNA: TGTGCCAGCAGTCCATGGACAGGGGGAGGCGAAACCTTC. It specifies CASSPWTGGGETF.

As DNA, the CDR3 is TGTGCCAGCAGCTTAGTAGGGGGGAACACTGAAGCTTTCTTT. This codes for CASSLVGGNTEAFF. This chain uses TRBV7-9 with TRBJ1-1; TRBD1 is a possible D gene (6 bases). Per germline, CDR1 SEHNR and CDR2 FQNEAQ (reference sequence). The V gene lost 1 base and the J gene lost 1 base, with 7 bases spanning the gap. The CDR3 runs 14 residues.

CDR3 DNA: TGTGCCATCAGTTCCTGGGGCCCCGCGGACAGCTACAATGAGCAGTTCTTC. Translating it yields CAISSWGPADSYNEQFF. The J gene is TRBJ2-1, the V gene TRBV10-3; a possible D gene is TRBD1 (6 bases). Trimming stripped 5 bases from V and 3 bases from J, with 20 bases between. Germline CDR1 ENHRY, CDR2 SYGVKD. The CDR3 is made up of 17 amino acids.

This clone occurred a few times. The chain is built from TRBV2 and TRBJ1-1; D is possibly TRBD1 (6 bases). The CDR3 extends over 14 amino acids. Trimming stripped 1 base from V and 4 bases from J, with 10 bases between. Germline V lookup: CDR1 SNHLY, CDR2 FYNNEI. DNA of the CDR3: TGTGCCAGCAGTGAAGAGGGGGGGATCACTGAAGCTTTCTTT. The encoded protein is CASSEEGGITEAFF.

The chain recombines TRBV11-3 with TRBJ2-5, with TRBD2 matching 8 bases. The germline CDR1 and CDR2 sequences are SGHNT and YENEEA. This CDR3 contains 16 residues. V shed 1 base, J shed 1 base, and the junction held 5 bases outside the gene matches. CDR3 coding DNA: TGTGCCAGCAGCTTAGGAGTGCGGGGGGCCCAAGAGACCCAGTACTTC. It encodes CASSLGVRGAQETQYF.

This chain's CDR3 is CASSFQGNTEAFF. CDR3 DNA sequence: TGTGCCAGCAGCTTCCAGGGGAACACTGAAGCTTTCTTT. The rearrangement joins TRBV7-2 to TRBJ1-1, with a weak D call TRBD1 (5 bases). V was shortened by 3 bases and J by 1 base, with 6 bases between the two germline ends. The germline V gene encodes CDR1 SGHTA and CDR2 FQGNSA. The CDR3 is made up of 13 amino acids.

This chain joins TRBV29-1 and TRBJ1-2, with TRBD1 matching over 7 bases. The ends lost 2 bases at V and 5 bases at J; junction bases unmatched: 11. CDR3 size: 15 residues. CDR1 SQVTM and CDR2 ANQGSEA come from the germline V gene. This CDR3 is CSVEPLATGDYGYTF. CDR3 nucleotide sequence: TGCAGCGTTGAACCTCTGGCAACAGGGGATTATGGCTACACCTTC.

The V gene is TRBV6-5, the J gene TRBJ1-1, with 9 bases identical to TRBD1. The trim removed 0 bases at V and 0 bases at J, leaving 2 bases unmatched. Per the germline V gene, CDR1 is MNHEY and CDR2 is SVGAGI. The CDR3 runs to 16 residues. Written as DNA, the CDR3 is TGTGCCAGCAGTTACTCGCGGACAGGGGTGAACACTGAAGCTTTCTTT. Translated: CASSYSRTGVNTEAFF.